The 4 T cell receptor beta chains listed next were all sequenced from one sample in a study of blood T cell repertoires in COVID-19. The protocol was immunoSEQ multiplex PCR, while the TCRdb copy is restricted to in-frame clones and leaves out a portion. The sample records about 230,000 clones, about 84% being singletons. The sample comprised peripheral blood. These receptors came from a woman older than 75 with acute or convalescent COVID-19.

This clone appeared a single time. This chain connects TRBV28 to TRBJ2-7, with D unresolved. Germline V gene data show CDR1 as MDHEN and CDR2 as SYDVKM. Trimming shortened V by 9 bases and J by 5 bases, and 17 bases separated the two germline ends. This CDR3 is built from 13 residues. The CDR3 here is CASRSSYPHEQYF. Written as DNA, the CDR3 is TGTGCCAGTCGGAGTTCGTACCCCCACGAGCAGTACTTC.

This rearrangement joins TRBV4-2 to TRBJ2-1; 7 bases match TRBD2. The CDR3 is made up of 16 amino acids. Germline V gene data show CDR1 as LGHNA and CDR2 as YNFKEQ. J was trimmed by 0 bases and V by 1 base; bases with no gene match: 3. The DNA for the CDR3 is TGTGCCAGCAGCCAAGGCCTAGCGGTCTCCTACAATGAGCAGTTCTTC. It translates to CASSQGLAVSYNEQFF.

The chain links TRBV1 to TRBJ1-1; the table's D call, TRBD1, was not checked against the DNA. TRBV1 constitutes a pseudogene. The CDR3 extends over 16 amino acids. CDR3 loop: CTSSQVDRGRKTEAFF. The DNA for the CDR3 is TGCACCAGCAGCCAAGTCGACAGGGGGCGGAAAACTGAAGCTTTCTTT.

The J gene is TRBJ1-5, the V gene TRBV27; possible D gene TRBD1, 6 bases. The CDR3 runs 14 residues. The germline V and J ends were trimmed by 2 bases and 5 bases, with 10 bases remaining between them. The germline V gene has CDR1 MNHEY and CDR2 SMNVEV (reference sequence). CDR3: CASSLQGSHQPQHF. Here the CDR3 DNA reads TGTGCCAGCAGTTTACAGGGGTCCCATCAGCCCCAGCATTTT.